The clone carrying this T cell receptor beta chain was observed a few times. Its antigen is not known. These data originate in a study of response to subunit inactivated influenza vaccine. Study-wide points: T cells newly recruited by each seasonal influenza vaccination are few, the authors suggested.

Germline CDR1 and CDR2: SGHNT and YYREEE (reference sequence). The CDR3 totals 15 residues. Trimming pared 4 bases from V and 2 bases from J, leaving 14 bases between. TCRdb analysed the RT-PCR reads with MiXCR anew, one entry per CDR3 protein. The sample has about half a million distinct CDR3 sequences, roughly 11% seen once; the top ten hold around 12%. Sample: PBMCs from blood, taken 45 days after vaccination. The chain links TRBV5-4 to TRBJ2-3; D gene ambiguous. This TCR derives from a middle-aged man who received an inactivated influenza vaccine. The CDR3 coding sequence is TGTGCCAGCAGCACACGGGTTCCCGTCACAGATACGCAGTATTTT. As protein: CASSTRVPVTDTQYF.